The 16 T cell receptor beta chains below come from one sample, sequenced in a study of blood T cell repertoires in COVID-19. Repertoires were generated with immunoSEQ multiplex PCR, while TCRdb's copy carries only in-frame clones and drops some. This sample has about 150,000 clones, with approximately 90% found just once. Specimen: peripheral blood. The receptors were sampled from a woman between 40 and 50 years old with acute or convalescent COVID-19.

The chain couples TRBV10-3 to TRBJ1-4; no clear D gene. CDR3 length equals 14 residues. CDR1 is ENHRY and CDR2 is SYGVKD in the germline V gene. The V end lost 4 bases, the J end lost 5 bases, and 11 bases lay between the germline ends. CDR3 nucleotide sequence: TGTGCCATCAGTGGTTCCATGTCCAATGAAAAACTGTTTTTT. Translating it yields CAISGSMSNEKLFF.

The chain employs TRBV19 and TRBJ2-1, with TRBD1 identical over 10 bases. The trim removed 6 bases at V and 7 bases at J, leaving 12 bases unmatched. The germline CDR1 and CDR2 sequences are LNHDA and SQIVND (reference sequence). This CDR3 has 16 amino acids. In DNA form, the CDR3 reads TGTGCCAGTAGCAAGAACCGGGACAGGGGTCGTAATGAGCAGTTCTTC. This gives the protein CASSKNRDRGRNEQFF.

CDR3 in DNA: TGTGCCAGTAGTATCGGAACTTGGGGGCGAGGGACGAACACTGAAGCTTTCTTT. This encodes CASSIGTWGRGTNTEAFF. The V and J genes are TRBV19 and TRBJ1-1, with D perhaps TRBD1 (6 bases). Germline CDR1 LNHDA, CDR2 SQIVND (reference sequence). Trimming pared 3 bases from V and 1 base from J, leaving 21 bases between. The CDR3 spans 18 residues.

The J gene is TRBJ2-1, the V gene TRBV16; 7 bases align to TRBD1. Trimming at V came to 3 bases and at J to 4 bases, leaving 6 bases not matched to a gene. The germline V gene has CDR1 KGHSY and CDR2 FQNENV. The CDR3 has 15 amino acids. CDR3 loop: CASSHRDSGYNEQFF. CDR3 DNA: TGTGCCAGCAGCCACCGGGACAGCGGTTACAATGAGCAGTTCTTC.

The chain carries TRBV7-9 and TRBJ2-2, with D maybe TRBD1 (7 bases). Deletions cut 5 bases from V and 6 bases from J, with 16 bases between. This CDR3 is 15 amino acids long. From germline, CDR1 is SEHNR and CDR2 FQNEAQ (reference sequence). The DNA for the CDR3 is TGTGCCAGCAGCCGGGAGAGGACAGGCCCCGGGGAGCTGTTTTTT. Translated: CASSRERTGPGELFF.

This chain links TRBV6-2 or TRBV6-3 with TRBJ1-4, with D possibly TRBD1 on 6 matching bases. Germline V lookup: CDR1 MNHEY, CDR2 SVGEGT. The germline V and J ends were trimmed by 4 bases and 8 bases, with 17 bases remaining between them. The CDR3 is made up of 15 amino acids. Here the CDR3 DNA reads TGTGCCAGCAGTTTACTCGGGGGGGCTGGAGAAAAACTGTTTTTT. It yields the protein CASSLLGGAGEKLFF.

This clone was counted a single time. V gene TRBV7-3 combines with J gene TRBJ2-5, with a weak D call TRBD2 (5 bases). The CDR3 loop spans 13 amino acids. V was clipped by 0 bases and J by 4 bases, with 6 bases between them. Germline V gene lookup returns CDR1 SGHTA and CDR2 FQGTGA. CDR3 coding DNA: TGTGCCAGCAGCTTAACTAGCGTAGAGACCCAGTACTTC. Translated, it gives CASSLTSVETQYF.

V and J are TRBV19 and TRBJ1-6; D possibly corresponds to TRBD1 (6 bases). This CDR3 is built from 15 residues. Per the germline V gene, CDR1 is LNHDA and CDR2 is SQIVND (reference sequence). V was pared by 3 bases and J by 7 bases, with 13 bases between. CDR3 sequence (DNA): TGTGCCAGTAGTATTGAACAGGGAGGGAATTCACCCCTCCACTTT. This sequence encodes CASSIEQGGNSPLHF.

The CDR3 region is CASSFIGDPYSSYNEQFF. DNA for the CDR3: TGTGCCAGCAGTTTCATAGGGGATCCATATAGCTCCTACAATGAGCAGTTCTTC. This sequence joins TRBV28 and TRBJ2-1; possibly TRBD1 for D (5 bases). Trimming left V 3 bases short and J 0 bases short, with 18 bases between. The CDR3 runs 18 residues. Germline CDR1 and CDR2: MDHEN and SYDVKM.

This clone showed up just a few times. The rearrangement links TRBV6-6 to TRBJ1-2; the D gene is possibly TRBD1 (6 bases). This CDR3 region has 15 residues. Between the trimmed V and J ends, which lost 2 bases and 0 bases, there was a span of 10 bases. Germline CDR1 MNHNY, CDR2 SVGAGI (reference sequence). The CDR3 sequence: CASSYGQQANYGYTF. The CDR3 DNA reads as TGTGCCAGCAGTTACGGACAGCAAGCTAACTATGGCTACACCTTC.

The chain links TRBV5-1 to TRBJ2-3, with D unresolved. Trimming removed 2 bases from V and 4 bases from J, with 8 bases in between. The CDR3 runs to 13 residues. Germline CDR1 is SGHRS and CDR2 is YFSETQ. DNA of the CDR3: TGCGCCAGCAGCTTCTCTGCGGCAGATACGCAGTATTTT. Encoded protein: CASSFSAADTQYF.

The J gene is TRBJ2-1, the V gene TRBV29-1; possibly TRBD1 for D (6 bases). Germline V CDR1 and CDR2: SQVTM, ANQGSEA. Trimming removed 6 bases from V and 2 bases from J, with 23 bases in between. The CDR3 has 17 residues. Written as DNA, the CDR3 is TGCAGCGTGGGCAACATACCGGGACAAAGTACCTACAATGAGCAGTTCTTC. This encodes CSVGNIPGQSTYNEQFF.

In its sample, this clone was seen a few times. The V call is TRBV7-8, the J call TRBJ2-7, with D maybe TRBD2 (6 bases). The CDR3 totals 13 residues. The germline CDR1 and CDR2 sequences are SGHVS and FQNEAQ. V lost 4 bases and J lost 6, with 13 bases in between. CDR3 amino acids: CASSSSRDSEQYF. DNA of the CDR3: TGTGCCAGCAGCTCAAGTCGGGACTCCGAGCAGTACTTC.

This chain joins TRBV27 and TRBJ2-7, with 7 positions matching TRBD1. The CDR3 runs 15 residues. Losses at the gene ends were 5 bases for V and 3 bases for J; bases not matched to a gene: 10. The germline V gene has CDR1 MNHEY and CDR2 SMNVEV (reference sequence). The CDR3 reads CASSPQGLEVYEQYF. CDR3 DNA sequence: TGTGCCAGCAGTCCACAGGGGCTCGAAGTCTACGAGCAGTACTTC.

The CDR3 sequence is CASSQGGSPNTGELFF. CDR3 nucleotides: TGCGCCAGCAGCCAAGGGGGCAGCCCAAACACCGGGGAGCTGTTTTTT. The V gene is TRBV4-1, the J gene TRBJ2-2; possibly TRBD1 for D (5 bases). Germline V gene sequence: CDR1 MGHRA, CDR2 YSYEKL. The V and J ends lost 1 base and 2 bases respectively, with 11 bases between them. The CDR3 extends over 16 amino acids.

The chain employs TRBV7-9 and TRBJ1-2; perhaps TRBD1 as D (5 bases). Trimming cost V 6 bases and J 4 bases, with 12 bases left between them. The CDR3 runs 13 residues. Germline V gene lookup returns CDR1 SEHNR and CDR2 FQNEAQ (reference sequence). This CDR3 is CASRDDSVYGYTF. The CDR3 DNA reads TGTGCCAGCAGGGACGACAGCGTCTATGGCTACACCTTC.